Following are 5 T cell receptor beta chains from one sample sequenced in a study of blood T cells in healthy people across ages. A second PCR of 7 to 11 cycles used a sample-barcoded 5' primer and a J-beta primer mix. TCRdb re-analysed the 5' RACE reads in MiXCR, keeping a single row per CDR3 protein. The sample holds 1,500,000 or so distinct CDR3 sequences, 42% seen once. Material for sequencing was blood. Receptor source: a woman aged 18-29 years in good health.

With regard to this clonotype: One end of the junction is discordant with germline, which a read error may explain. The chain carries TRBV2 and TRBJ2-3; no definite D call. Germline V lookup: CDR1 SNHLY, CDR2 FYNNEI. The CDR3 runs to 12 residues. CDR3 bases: TGTGCCAACAGTCCTTCCAAGAATACGCAGTATTTT. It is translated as CANSPSKNTQYF.

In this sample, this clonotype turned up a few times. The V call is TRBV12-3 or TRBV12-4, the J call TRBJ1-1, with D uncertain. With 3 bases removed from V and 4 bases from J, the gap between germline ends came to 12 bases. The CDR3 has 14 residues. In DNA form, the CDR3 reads TGTGCCAGCAGTTTTGGCCCCACGGCCACTGAAGCTTTCTTT. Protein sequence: CASSFGPTATEAFF.

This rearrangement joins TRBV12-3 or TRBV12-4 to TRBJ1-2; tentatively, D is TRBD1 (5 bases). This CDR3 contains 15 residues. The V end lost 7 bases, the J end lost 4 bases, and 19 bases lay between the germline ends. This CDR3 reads CASTGWDSWGYGYTF. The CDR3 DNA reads TGTGCCAGCACAGGGTGGGACTCCTGGGGCTATGGCTACACCTTC.

The CDR3 loop is CASSQGLASLLEQYF. DNA of the CDR3: TGTGCCAGCAGCCAAGGACTAGCCTCCCTACTTGAGCAGTACTTC. V usage is TRBV13 and J usage is TRBJ2-7, with TRBD2 matching over 8 bases. Unmatched junction bases numbered 13, after V lost 5 bases and J lost 7 bases. This CDR3 comprises 15 residues. The germline V gene has CDR1 PRHDT and CDR2 FYEKMQ (reference sequence).

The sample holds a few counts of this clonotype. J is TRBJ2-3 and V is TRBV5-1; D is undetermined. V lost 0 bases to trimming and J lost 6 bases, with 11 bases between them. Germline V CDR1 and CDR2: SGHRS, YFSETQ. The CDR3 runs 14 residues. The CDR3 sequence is CASSLGETLDTQYF. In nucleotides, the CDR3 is TGCGCCAGCAGCTTGGGAGAGACACTCGATACGCAGTATTTT.